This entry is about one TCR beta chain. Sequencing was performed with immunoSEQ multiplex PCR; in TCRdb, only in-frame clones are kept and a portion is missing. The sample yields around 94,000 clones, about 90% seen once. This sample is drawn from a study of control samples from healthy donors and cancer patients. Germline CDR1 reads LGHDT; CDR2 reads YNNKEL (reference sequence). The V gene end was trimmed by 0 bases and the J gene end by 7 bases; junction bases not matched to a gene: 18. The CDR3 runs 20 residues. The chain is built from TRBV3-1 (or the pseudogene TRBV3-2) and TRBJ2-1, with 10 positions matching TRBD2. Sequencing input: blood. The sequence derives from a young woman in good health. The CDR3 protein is CASSQEAQGQSGRASNEQFF. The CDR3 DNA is TGTGCCAGCAGCCAAGAGGCTCAGGGACAGAGCGGGAGGGCTTCGAATGAGCAGTTCTTC.